The rows below give T cell receptor beta chains drawn from one sample of a study of control samples from healthy donors and cancer patients. Produced via immunoSEQ multiplex PCR; TCRdb's table is partial and in-frame only. Here the sample spans about 110,000 clones, more than 75% being singletons. The sequenced sample consisted of PBMCs. Source of these receptors: a woman aged 55-69 years with lung cancer. CDR3s include the opening cysteine and the closing phenylalanine or tryptophan. The order of the fields is V gene, CDR3 protein.

v_gene: TRBV3-1/TRBV3-2; CDR3aa: CASSQGVQETQYF
v_gene: TRBV5-4; CDR3aa: CASSRDSTTGELFF
v_gene: TRBV30; CDR3aa: CAWSVNRDSGNTIYF
v_gene: TRBV4-3; CDR3aa: CASSQAVGTGELFF
v_gene: TRBV30; CDR3aa: CAWSMSSGNTIYF
v_gene: TRBV28; CDR3aa: CAMHLVNNEQFF
v_gene: TRBV11-2; CDR3aa: CASSVQAGELFF
v_gene: TRBV19; CDR3aa: CASTNDRTGEKLFF
v_gene: TRBV5-1; CDR3aa: CASSSGTSGASSTDTQYF
v_gene: TRBV9; CDR3aa: CASSAGQGDYEQYF
v_gene: TRBV2; CDR3aa: CASSGQGDGRNYGYTF
v_gene: TRBV5-1; CDR3aa: CASSSVAGSSYNEQFF
v_gene: TRBV3-1/TRBV3-2; CDR3aa: CASRHNRGQWGTDTQYF
v_gene: TRBV30; CDR3aa: CAWSGGRGQALNEKLFF
v_gene: TRBV2; CDR3aa: CASKGQTGGYTF
v_gene: TRBV10-3; CDR3aa: CAVRTFDNEQFF
v_gene: TRBV5-1; CDR3aa: CASSLIRLRSNTEAFF
v_gene: TRBV11-3; CDR3aa: CASSLAPNKDEQFF
v_gene: TRBV5-6; CDR3aa: CASSTGPEDTEAFF
v_gene: TRBV19; CDR3aa: CASSITNYNEQFF
v_gene: TRBV7-7; CDR3aa: CASSLRGHRNSPLHF
v_gene: TRBV7-3; CDR3aa: CASSQSPGTDNYGYTF